The next 27 T cell receptor beta chains were all read from a single sample in a study of CD8+ T cells in alopecia areata. Extracted RNA was reverse transcribed into cDNA, the sequencing template. Method: immunoSEQ multiplex PCR; TCRdb's copy keeps in-frame clones and lacks some. The sample lists 150,000 or so clones; 55% were seen once. Sequenced input: CD4+ T cells sorted from blood. These receptors were collected from a human donor in good health.

The chain is built from TRBV7-9 and TRBJ1-2, with 7 bases fitting TRBD1. CDR1 and CDR2 from the germline V gene are SEHNR and FQNEAQ (reference sequence). CDR3 size: 13 residues. V lost 6 bases and J lost 5; bases outside the gene matches: 6. DNA for the CDR3: TGTGCCAGCAGTTCCGACAGGGATTATGGCTACACCTTC. Protein: CASSSDRDYGYTF.

DNA of the CDR3: TGTGCCAGCAGCGTGACTAGCGGGTCACCCGGGGAGCTGTTTTTT. Residues: CASSVTSGSPGELFF. The V call is TRBV9, the J call TRBJ2-2; TRBD2 matches at 10 bases. V lost 2 bases to trimming and J lost 6 bases; unmatched junction nucleotides: 4. The CDR3 is 15 amino acids. CDR1 is SGDLS and CDR2 is YYNGEE in the germline V gene.

J is TRBJ1-2 and V is TRBV2, with a tentative D call TRBD1 (5 bases). From germline, CDR1 is SNHLY and CDR2 FYNNEI. The CDR3 is 12 residues long. V was trimmed by 5 bases and J by 8 bases, leaving 12 bases between them. In DNA, the CDR3 is TGTGCCAGCAGTCTACCGGGGCGAGGCTACACCTTC. Translation: CASSLPGRGYTF. Drawing the rest from reference TRBV2 and TRBJ1-2, the complete variable domain is EPEVTQTPSHQVTQMGQEVILRCVPISNHLYFYWYRQILGQKVEFLVSFYNNEISEKSEIFDDQFSVERPDGSNFTLKIRSTKLEDSAMYFCASSLPGRGYTFGSGTRLTVV.

This chain joins TRBV27 and TRBJ2-2; no clear D. The length of the CDR3 is 13 residues. Germline assignment: CDR1 MNHEY and CDR2 SMNVEV (reference sequence). V was clipped by 3 bases and J by 6 bases, with 8 bases between them. This CDR3 reads CASSFYGAGELFF. The CDR3 DNA is TGTGCCAGCAGTTTTTATGGGGCCGGGGAGCTGTTTTTT.

The chain carries TRBV29-1 and TRBJ2-7; 7 bases map to TRBD2. Germline CDR1 reads SQVTM; CDR2 reads ANQGSEA. CDR3 length: 12 residues. V gave up 4 bases and J gave up 3 bases; unmatched junction bases: 3. In DNA form, the CDR3 reads TGCAGCGTTGCATGGGGGGGCTACGAGCAGTACTTC. Encoded protein: CSVAWGGYEQYF.

This clone has more than one count but fewer than ten. The chain has TRBV7-9 and TRBJ2-1; 7 bases align to TRBD1. The CDR3 covers 13 residues. J lost 15 bases, V lost 5 bases, and 13 bases had no gene match. Per the germline V gene, CDR1 is SEHNR and CDR2 is FQNEAQ (reference sequence). The CDR3 bases are TGTGCCAGCAGCGGGACAGTCCGAGAAGGTGGGTTCTTC. Translating gives CASSGTVREGGFF.

This clone was seen only a few times. The V gene is TRBV14, the J gene TRBJ2-7; D is unclear. With 1 base removed from V and 4 bases from J, the gap between germline ends came to 14 bases. The CDR3 spans 15 residues. CDR1 and CDR2 (germline): SGHDN, FVKESK. The DNA for the CDR3 is TGTGCCAGCAGCCAAGGGACCGTCGGAGCTTACGAGCAGTACTTC. This codes for CASSQGTVGAYEQYF.

This chain uses TRBV6-5 with TRBJ2-7; TRBD1 might be the D (6 bases). Germline V gene data show CDR1 as MNHEY and CDR2 as SVGAGI. Trimming cost V 5 bases and J 5 bases, with 19 bases left between them. This CDR3 has 15 residues. The CDR3 loop reads CASSQRQASRDEQYF. For the CDR3, the DNA is TGTGCCAGCAGTCAACGACAGGCCAGCCGCGACGAGCAGTACTTC.

V gene TRBV30 combines with J gene TRBJ1-1; D is ambiguous. CDR1 is GTSNPN and CDR2 is SVGIG in the germline V gene (reference sequence). The V end lost 0 bases, the J end lost 4 bases, and 9 bases lay between the germline ends. The CDR3 contains 13 residues. For the CDR3, the DNA is TGTGCCTGGAGTGTACGTTTTCCCACTGAAGCTTTCTTT. Residues: CAWSVRFPTEAFF.

The V gene is TRBV9, the J gene TRBJ2-1, with 13 positions matching TRBD2. This CDR3 region has 17 residues. Unmatched junction bases numbered 14, after V lost 7 bases and J lost 7 bases. Germline CDR1 and CDR2: SGDLS and YYNGEE. The CDR3 here is CASEPNRTSGSKNEQFF. The CDR3 DNA reads TGTGCCAGCGAACCTAATCGGACTAGCGGGAGTAAGAATGAGCAGTTCTTC. The variable domain in full, completed from reference TRBV9 and TRBJ2-1, reads DSGVTQTPKHLITATGQRVTLRCSPRSGDLSVYWYQQSLDQGLQFLIQYYNGEERAKGNILERFSAQQFPDLHSELNLSSLELGDSALYFCASEPNRTSGSKNEQFFGPGTRLTVL.

On this clone itself: An end of the junction does not agree with germline; a read error may underlie this. The genes are TRBV28 and TRBJ1-2; a weak D match, TRBD1 (6 bases). The germline CDR1 and CDR2 sequences are MDHEN and SYDVKM. The length of the CDR3 is 13 residues. The CDR3 nucleotides read TGTGCCAGCAGTCCCTGGGACACCCCTCTAATGCCCTTC. Translated: CASSPWDTPLMPF.

The chain couples TRBV4-2 to TRBJ2-1; a weak D match, TRBD2 (6 bases). From germline, CDR1 is LGHNA and CDR2 YNFKEQ. V was shortened by 0 bases and J by 3 bases, with 12 bases between the two germline ends. This CDR3 has 16 residues. As DNA, the CDR3 is TGTGCCAGCAGCCAAGAGGGTAGCGGAATCTACAATGAGCAGTTCTTC. This sequence encodes CASSQEGSGIYNEQFF.

The chain has TRBV6-1 and TRBJ2-2; maybe TRBD2 (6 bases). The V and J ends lost 8 bases and 4 bases respectively, with 23 bases between them. This CDR3 comprises 17 residues. The V gene's germline CDR1 is MNHNS and CDR2 SASEGT. CDR3 loop: CASGGRTSGVITGELFF. In DNA form, the CDR3 reads TGTGCCAGCGGTGGGAGGACGTCGGGTGTAATCACCGGGGAGCTGTTTTTT.

This clone was seen a handful of times. This sequence joins TRBV7-9 and TRBJ1-5; a possible D gene is TRBD1 (6 bases). This CDR3 is 14 amino acids long. Trimming pared 5 bases from V and 7 bases from J, leaving 15 bases between. Germline assignment: CDR1 SEHNR and CDR2 FQNEAQ (reference sequence). This CDR3 is CASSLQGGDQPQHF. The DNA for the CDR3 is TGTGCCAGCAGCCTACAAGGGGGGGACCAGCCCCAGCATTTT.

This sequence joins TRBV19 and TRBJ2-2; 11 bases align to TRBD2. V gave up 6 bases and J gave up 6 bases; unmatched junction bases: 3. The germline V gene has CDR1 LNHDA and CDR2 SQIVND (reference sequence). This CDR3 is built from 14 residues. The CDR3 DNA is TGTGCCAGTAGCCTACTAGCGGGAGCCGGGGAGCTGTTTTTT. Its protein product is CASSLLAGAGELFF.

V and J are TRBV28 and TRBJ1-1; D might be TRBD1 (5 bases). The CDR3 is 12 residues long. Germline CDR1 is MDHEN and CDR2 is SYDVKM. The CDR3 protein is CAPDSPNTEAFF. Here the CDR3 DNA reads TGTGCGCCAGACAGCCCGAACACTGAAGCTTTCTTT.

The chain links TRBV14 to TRBJ1-4; TRBD1 matches at 8 bases. J gave up 5 bases and V 4 bases, and 9 bases lay outside the gene matches. Germline V gives CDR1 SGHDN, CDR2 FVKESK. The CDR3 is made up of 16 amino acids. CDR3 amino acids: CASSLIRTGTNEKLFF. CDR3 nucleotide sequence: TGTGCCAGCAGCCTTATCCGGACAGGGACAAATGAAAAACTGTTTTTT.

This clone was observed a handful of times. V usage is TRBV9 and J usage is TRBJ2-7, with 10 bases fitting TRBD2. The length of the CDR3 is 15 residues. Germline trimming cut 4 bases from V and 3 bases from J; bases unmatched to any gene: 7. The germline V gene has CDR1 SGDLS and CDR2 YYNGEE. DNA of the CDR3: TGTGCCAGCAGCCTTCTAGCGGGAGACTTCTACGAGCAGTACTTC. Protein product: CASSLLAGDFYEQYF.

The V call is TRBV15, the J call TRBJ2-1; no clear D. Germline CDR1 LNHNV, CDR2 YYDKDF (reference sequence). The CDR3 is 20 amino acids. Trimming left V 3 bases short and J 3 bases short, with 27 bases between. Written as DNA, the CDR3 is TGTGCCACCAGCAGTGTGCCTAGACCAAGGACGATTAGGCACTACAATGAGCAGTTCTTC. Translation gives CATSSVPRPRTIRHYNEQFF.

The CDR3 loop reads CASSQVTGPKYF. CDR3 coding DNA: TGCGCCAGCAGCCAAGTTACGGGTCCGAAGTACTTC. This chain connects TRBV4-1 to TRBJ2-7; no reliable D call. V was trimmed by 1 base and J by 11 bases, leaving 12 bases between them. There are 12 residues in the CDR3. Germline V gene data show CDR1 as MGHRA and CDR2 as YSYEKL.

The genes are TRBV29-1 and TRBJ2-7, with D possibly matching TRBD2 (6 bases). Per germline, CDR1 SQVTM and CDR2 ANQGSEA. The CDR3 extends over 14 amino acids. V lost 6 bases and J lost 3, with 18 bases in between. The DNA of the CDR3 is TGCAGCGTCGGATATATGTACGGGGGCTACGAGCAGTACTTC. Protein: CSVGYMYGGYEQYF.

This sequence joins TRBV28 and TRBJ2-1; 7 bases are a match to TRBD1. CDR1 is MDHEN, CDR2 SYDVKM, per germline. There are 12 residues in the CDR3. The ends lost 5 bases at V and 12 bases at J; junction bases unmatched: 7. CDR3 loop: CASSPTGTVQFF. As DNA, the CDR3 is TGTGCCAGCAGTCCCACAGGGACAGTGCAGTTCTTC.

Here the CDR3 DNA reads TGCAGCGTTGTCGGAGGCCCCGGCAATGAGCAGTTCTTC. Protein product: CSVVGGPGNEQFF. J is TRBJ2-1 and V is TRBV29-1, with D perhaps matching TRBD2 (5 bases). Trimming stripped 4 bases from V and 6 bases from J, with 13 bases between. The CDR3 consists of 13 residues. The V gene's germline CDR1 is SQVTM and CDR2 ANQGSEA.

This chain joins TRBV4-1 and TRBJ1-5; tentative D call: TRBD1 (5 bases). V dropped 5 bases and J dropped 4 bases, with 15 bases sitting between them. Germline CDR1 reads MGHRA; CDR2 reads YSYEKL. This CDR3 spans 15 amino acids. CDR3 coding DNA: TGCGCCAGCAGCACCGGGCGGGGGGGGAATCAGCCCCAGCATTTT. Amino acid sequence: CASSTGRGGNQPQHF.

This chain links TRBV5-4 with TRBJ2-7; possible D gene TRBD2, 6 bases. Germline-derived CDR1 and CDR2 are SGHNT and YYREEE (reference sequence). Deletions cut 4 bases from V and 3 bases from J, with 14 bases between. The CDR3 runs to 14 residues. CDR3 residues: CASSAAPGGYEQYF. The CDR3, as DNA: TGTGCCAGCAGCGCCGCTCCCGGGGGCTACGAGCAGTACTTC.

This sequence joins TRBV5-1 and TRBJ2-1; D may be TRBD2 (6 bases). The CDR3 length is 15 residues. Germline V gene lookup returns CDR1 SGHRS and CDR2 YFSETQ. Trimming stripped 7 bases from V and 4 bases from J, with 18 bases between. CDR3 region: CASAREPVGYNEQFF. As DNA, the CDR3 is TGCGCCAGCGCCCGGGAGCCCGTCGGTTACAATGAGCAGTTCTTC.

The V call is TRBV14, the J call TRBJ2-3, with D possibly called TRBD1 or TRBD2 (5 bases each). Germline lookup yields CDR1 SGHDN and CDR2 FVKESK. Trimming took off 1 base at V and 1 base at J, with 12 bases between the two ends. This CDR3 contains 16 residues. Here the CDR3 DNA reads TGTGCCAGCAGCCAAGCCAGAGGGGTAGGCACAGATACGCAGTATTTT. Amino acids: CASSQARGVGTDTQYF.